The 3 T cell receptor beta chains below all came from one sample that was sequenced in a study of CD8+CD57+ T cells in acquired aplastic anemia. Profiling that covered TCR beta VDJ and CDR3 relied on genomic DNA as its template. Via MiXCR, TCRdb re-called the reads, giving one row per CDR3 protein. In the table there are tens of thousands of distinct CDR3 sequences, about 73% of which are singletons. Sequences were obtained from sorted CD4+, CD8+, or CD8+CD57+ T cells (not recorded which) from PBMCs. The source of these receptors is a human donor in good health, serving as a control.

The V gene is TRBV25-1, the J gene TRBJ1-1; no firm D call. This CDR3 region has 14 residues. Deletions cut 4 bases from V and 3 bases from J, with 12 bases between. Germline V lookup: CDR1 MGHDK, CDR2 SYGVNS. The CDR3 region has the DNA TGTGCCAGCAGTGGATTTTTCCTCGACACTGAAGCTTTCTTT. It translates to CASSGFFLDTEAFF.

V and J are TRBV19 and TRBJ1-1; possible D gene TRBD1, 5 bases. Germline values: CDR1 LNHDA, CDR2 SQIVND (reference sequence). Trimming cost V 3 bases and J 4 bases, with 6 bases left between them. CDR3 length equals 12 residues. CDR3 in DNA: TGTGCCAGTAGTATTAGGGGCACTGAAGCTTTCTTT. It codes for CASSIRGTEAFF.

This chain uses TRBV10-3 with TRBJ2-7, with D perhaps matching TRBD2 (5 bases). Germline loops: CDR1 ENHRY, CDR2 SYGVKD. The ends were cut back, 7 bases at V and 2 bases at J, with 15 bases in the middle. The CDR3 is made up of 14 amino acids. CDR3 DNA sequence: TGTGCCATCAAGATGTCGGGAAGCGCCTACGAGCAGTACTTC. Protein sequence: CAIKMSGSAYEQYF.